These 30 T cell receptor beta chains share one sample of origin, sequenced in a study of T cell responses to AZD1222 COVID-19 vaccine. Assay used: immunoSEQ multiplex PCR; TCRdb lists only in-frame clones, some missing. The table shows about 140,000 clones, with about 92% occurring only once. Material: peripheral blood, obtained on day 0 of AZD1222 vaccination. The receptors come from an adult in good health.

The rearrangement links TRBV29-1 to TRBJ1-3; D is ambiguous. This CDR3 comprises 13 residues. Germline V gives CDR1 SQVTM, CDR2 ANQGSEA. V gave up 1 base and J gave up 0 bases, with 4 bases separating them. CDR3 in DNA: TGCAGCGTTGAAGTTGGCTCTGGAAACACCATATATTTT. Translation gives CSVEVGSGNTIYF.

This clone appeared once. CDR3 sequence (DNA): TGTGCCAGCAGCTTAAAGGTTGGTCGGGAAGACACAGATACGCAGTATTTT. The encoded protein is CASSLKVGREDTDTQYF. This chain uses TRBV7-8 with TRBJ2-3, with D perhaps TRBD2 (5 bases). CDR3 size: 17 residues. The V gene's germline CDR1 is SGHVS and CDR2 FQNEAQ. V gave up 2 bases and J gave up 2 bases, with 17 bases separating them. The variable domain in full, with the rest retrieved from reference TRBV7-8 and TRBJ2-3, is GAGVSQSPRYKVAKRGQDVALRCDPISGHVSLFWYQQALGQGPEFLTYFQNEAQLDKSGLPSDRFFAERPEGSVSTLKIQRTQQEDSAVYLCASSLKVGREDTDTQYFGPGTRLTVL.

J is TRBJ2-5 and V is TRBV6-5, with a tentative D call TRBD1 (6 bases). CDR3 length: 13 amino acids. Germline V lookup: CDR1 MNHEY, CDR2 SVGAGI. V lost 7 bases, J lost 5 bases, and 14 bases lay in between. CDR3 loop: CASTRHRAETQYF. CDR3 sequence (DNA): TGTGCCAGCACCCGGCACAGGGCTGAGACCCAGTACTTC.

This sequence joins TRBV15 and TRBJ2-7; 14 positions match TRBD2. Trimming took 0 bases from V and 2 from J; bases not matched to a gene: 9. This CDR3 is built from 19 residues. Germline CDR1 reads LNHNV; CDR2 reads YYDKDF (reference sequence). CDR3 region: CATSRDRGLAGVNAYEQYF. The CDR3 DNA follows: TGTGCCACCAGCAGAGATCGGGGACTAGCGGGAGTTAACGCCTACGAGCAGTACTTC.

In the case of this clone: A much larger clonotype is one base distant, so this may be a read error. The V and J genes are TRBV6-2 or TRBV6-3 and TRBJ1-1; unclear D gene. Between the trimmed V and J ends, which lost 5 bases and 1 base, there was a span of 8 bases. The CDR3 is 13 residues long. The germline V gene encodes CDR1 MNHEY and CDR2 SVGEGT. CDR3 DNA sequence: TGTGCCAGCAGTGGGAGGGAGAACACTGAAGCTTTCTTT. It translates to CASSGRENTEAFF.

The chain uses TRBV11-3 and TRBJ2-2; 9 positions match TRBD1. Losses at the gene ends were 6 bases for V and 2 bases for J; bases not matched to a gene: 10. The CDR3 extends over 17 amino acids. Germline CDR1 is SGHNT and CDR2 is YENEEA. CDR3 in amino acids: CASSDGQGLLNTGELFF. The CDR3 nucleotides are TGTGCCAGCAGTGACGGACAGGGGCTATTAAACACCGGGGAGCTGTTTTTT.

V and J are TRBV7-9 and TRBJ2-7; D ambiguous. Germline values: CDR1 SEHNR, CDR2 FQNEAQ (reference sequence). The CDR3 contains 12 residues. Trimming left V 3 bases short and J 6 bases short, with 9 bases between. The CDR3 nucleotides are TGTGCCAGCAGCTTTGGGCCCCTCGAGCAGTACTTC. Protein: CASSFGPLEQYF.

The chain has TRBV6-5 and TRBJ2-7; the D is unclear. The germline V and J ends were trimmed by 6 bases and 6 bases, with 18 bases remaining between them. Germline V gene sequence: CDR1 MNHEY, CDR2 SVGAGI. The CDR3 spans 14 residues. CDR3: CASRLRTGPSEQYF. DNA for the CDR3: TGTGCCAGCAGACTACGGACCGGGCCTAGCGAGCAGTACTTC.

The chain uses TRBV6-5 and TRBJ2-1; D uncertain. CDR1 and CDR2 from the germline V gene are MNHEY and SVGAGI. Trimming shortened V by 6 bases and J by 10 bases, and 13 bases separated the two germline ends. This CDR3 is 12 amino acids long. This chain's CDR3 is CASSRLAGEQFF. In nucleotides, the CDR3 is TGTGCCAGCAGCCGACTGGCTGGGGAGCAGTTCTTC.

The V gene is TRBV7-2, the J gene TRBJ1-2, with D perhaps TRBD1 (5 bases). V was cut by 4 bases and J by 2 bases, with 14 bases left in between. In germline, CDR1 is SGHTA, CDR2 FQGNSA. The CDR3 is 15 residues long. CDR3 DNA sequence: TGTGCCAGCAGCTCAAGTCTTGGGGGGAACTATGGCTACACCTTC. This gives the protein CASSSSLGGNYGYTF.

The chain combines TRBV6-5 with TRBJ2-7; TRBD1 matches 8 bases. In germline, CDR1 is MNHEY, CDR2 SVGAGI. The V gene end was trimmed by 7 bases and the J gene end by 4 bases; junction bases not matched to a gene: 6. The CDR3 runs to 13 residues. For the CDR3, the DNA is TGTGCCAGCACCAGGACAGGGAATTACGAGCAGTACTTC. Translating it yields CASTRTGNYEQYF.

On this clone: Other DNA sequences from this sample encode an identical CDR3 as well. The chain joins TRBV5-6 to TRBJ1-2; D uncertain. Germline V gene sequence: CDR1 SGHDT, CDR2 YYEEEE. The CDR3 length is 13 residues. V dropped 0 bases and J dropped 2 bases, with 5 bases sitting between them. The CDR3 loop is CASSLGGNYGYTF. The CDR3 DNA is TGTGCCAGCAGCTTGGGCGGGAACTATGGCTACACCTTC.

This chain uses TRBV9 with TRBJ2-5, with D possibly TRBD2 on 6 matching bases. Germline V lookup: CDR1 SGDLS, CDR2 YYNGEE. The V gene lost 0 bases and the J gene lost 3 bases, with 9 bases spanning the gap. This CDR3 contains 14 residues. CDR3 nucleotide sequence: TGTGCCAGCAGCGTAGGGGTAGCGGAAGAGACCCAGTACTTC. Translated: CASSVGVAEETQYF.

The rearrangement links TRBV2 to TRBJ2-5; D unclear. Trimming removed 0 bases at V and 5 bases at J, with 7 bases between. The CDR3 loop spans 13 amino acids. Per the germline V gene, CDR1 is SNHLY and CDR2 is FYNNEI. The CDR3 DNA sequence: TGTGCCAGCAGTGAAGCGCCGTGGGAGACCCAGTACTTC. This encodes CASSEAPWETQYF.

The V gene is TRBV6-2 or TRBV6-3, the J gene TRBJ1-1, with TRBD1 matching 8 bases. Trimming removed 2 bases from V and 8 bases from J; junction bases left unmatched: 7. This CDR3 has 14 amino acids. Per the germline V gene, CDR1 is MNHEY and CDR2 is SVGEGT. The CDR3: CASSYPKTGEEAFF. The CDR3 coding sequence is TGTGCCAGCAGTTACCCCAAGACAGGGGAGGAAGCTTTCTTT.

The genes are TRBV18 and TRBJ2-5; tentatively, D is TRBD2 (6 bases). This CDR3 is built from 13 residues. CDR1 KGHSH and CDR2 LQKENI come from the germline V gene. V shed 3 bases and J shed 4 bases, with 9 bases lying between them. The CDR3 loop reads CASSPWRGETQYF. The CDR3 DNA reads as TGTGCCAGCTCACCCTGGAGGGGAGAGACCCAGTACTTC.

The chain couples TRBV27 to TRBJ2-1; 11 bases match TRBD2. The CDR3 length is 16 residues. The V gene end was trimmed by 5 bases and the J gene end by 6 bases; junction bases not matched to a gene: 9. Germline lookup yields CDR1 MNHEY and CDR2 SMNVEV (reference sequence). CDR3 bases: TGTGCCAGCAGTACTTCCGGGACTAGCGGAGTCAATGAGCAGTTCTTC. Amino acids: CASSTSGTSGVNEQFF.

The CDR3 DNA is TGTGCCAGCAGTTTGTTTATGCGACAGGTCCTCACAGATACGCAGTATTTT. This codes for CASSLFMRQVLTDTQYF. The chain uses TRBV27 and TRBJ2-3; possibly TRBD1 for D (6 bases). The CDR3 totals 17 residues. Trimming removed 3 bases at V and 2 bases at J, with 18 bases between. The germline V gene encodes CDR1 MNHEY and CDR2 SMNVEV (reference sequence).

The chain recombines TRBV2 with TRBJ2-7; D may match TRBD1 or TRBD2 (5 bases each). The CDR3 sequence is 14 residues long. CDR1 SNHLY and CDR2 FYNNEI come from the germline V gene. V was clipped by 6 bases and J by 2 bases, with 14 bases between them. This CDR3 reads CASSPRVGPYEQYF. The CDR3 nucleotides are TGTGCCAGCAGCCCCAGGGTGGGACCCTACGAGCAGTACTTC.

V usage is TRBV1 and J usage is TRBJ2-2; the table calls TRBD2, which could not be checked here. TRBV1 is annotated as a pseudogene. The CDR3 is 18 residues long. CDR3 residues: CTSSQENSGRVRTGELFF. The CDR3 bases are TGCACCAGCAGCCAGGAAAATAGCGGGAGAGTTCGGACCGGGGAGCTGTTTTTT.

The V gene is TRBV21-1, the J gene TRBJ2-1. TRBV21-1 is a pseudogene locus. CDR3 size: 16 residues. CDR3 in amino acids: CASRTRQQLMGNEQFF. The CDR3, as DNA: TGTGCCAGCCGTACACGGCAGCAGTTAATGGGCAATGAGCAGTTCTTC.

This clone appeared a single time. The chain links TRBV29-1 to TRBJ1-1; D is uncertain. Looked up from germline, CDR1 is SQVTM and CDR2 is ANQGSEA. The CDR3 contains 12 residues. V was pared by 4 bases and J by 5 bases, with 11 bases between. The CDR3 loop reads CSVGRGRTEAFF. CDR3 DNA: TGCAGCGTTGGGCGAGGGAGGACTGAAGCTTTCTTT.

CDR3 sequence reads: CASSPTVGVRRNTGELFF. DNA for the CDR3: TGCGCCAGCAGCCCTACGGTCGGGGTTAGGAGGAACACCGGGGAGCTGTTTTTT. The chain employs TRBV4-1 and TRBJ2-2, with D maybe TRBD2 (5 bases). Germline loops: CDR1 MGHRA, CDR2 YSYEKL. The CDR3 extends over 18 amino acids. Deletions cut 4 bases from V and 1 base from J, with 19 bases between.

The genes are TRBV27 and TRBJ2-1; 11 nucleotides agree with TRBD2. The germline CDR1 and CDR2 sequences are MNHEY and SMNVEV (reference sequence). The CDR3 covers 18 residues. V was clipped by 3 bases and J by 2 bases; unmatched bases: 9. This CDR3 is CASSLPPRLAGTYNEQFF. CDR3 bases: TGTGCCAGCAGTTTGCCCCCTCGACTAGCGGGAACCTACAATGAGCAGTTCTTC.

This chain links TRBV11-2 with TRBJ2-2; 7 nucleotides agree with TRBD2. This CDR3 contains 15 residues. Trimming at V came to 5 bases and at J to 1 base, leaving 4 bases not matched to a gene. Looked up from germline, CDR1 is SGHAT and CDR2 is FQNNGV. The CDR3 DNA is TGTGCCAGCAGCACGGGAGGAAGGAACACCGGGGAGCTGTTTTTT. As protein: CASSTGGRNTGELFF.

The chain couples TRBV29-1 to TRBJ1-2; D remains unclear. Germline V gene data show CDR1 as SQVTM and CDR2 as ANQGSEA. The V and J ends lost 6 bases and 4 bases respectively, with 15 bases between them. The CDR3 covers 13 residues. DNA of the CDR3: TGCAGCGTCGCCCGACAAAGCCTCTATGGCTACACCTTC. Translating it yields CSVARQSLYGYTF.

The V call is TRBV5-1, the J call TRBJ2-5, with no clear D. The CDR3 sequence is 15 residues long. Deletions cut 1 base from V and 2 bases from J, with 12 bases between. CDR1 is SGHRS and CDR2 is YFSETQ in the germline V gene. The CDR3 region has the DNA TGCGCCAGCAGCTTGCATCGGGCAGAACAAGAGACCCAGTACTTC. Its translation: CASSLHRAEQETQYF.

The V call is TRBV28, the J call TRBJ2-1, with 11 positions matching TRBD2. Germline CDR1 MDHEN, CDR2 SYDVKM. This CDR3 has 16 amino acids. V gave up 6 bases and J gave up 3 bases; unmatched junction bases: 7. In nucleotides, the CDR3 is TGTGCCAGCAGGCTCGGGACTAGCGGCAACTACAATGAGCAGTTCTTC. Residues: CASRLGTSGNYNEQFF.

J is TRBJ1-3 and V is TRBV18; D remains unclear. Germline assignment: CDR1 KGHSH and CDR2 LQKENI. The V end was cut by 6 bases, the J end by 0 bases, with 12 bases between. The CDR3 runs to 15 residues. The CDR3 is CASSSGFSSGNTIYF. The CDR3 DNA sequence: TGTGCCAGCTCCTCAGGCTTCAGCTCTGGAAACACCATATATTTT.

The chain uses TRBV24-1 and TRBJ2-2, with 8 bases aligning to TRBD1. CDR1 KGHDR and CDR2 SFDVKD come from the germline V gene. Losses at the gene ends were 7 bases for V and 3 bases for J; bases not matched to a gene: 6. The CDR3 sequence is 15 residues long. The CDR3 DNA is TGTGCCACCAGCACCGGGACAGGATACACCGGGGAGCTGTTTTTT. It specifies CATSTGTGYTGELFF.